The 20 T cell receptor beta chains below were found in one sample sequenced in a study of tumor-infiltrating lymphocytes in primary liver carcinoma. Bulk tissue was left unsorted, and RNA and DNA were co-extracted from about 19-30 mg of it. From around 530 ng of total RNA, TCR beta-specific cDNA was reverse-transcribed using a constant-region primer. What produced the TCR beta libraries was three nested multiplex PCR rounds using slightly modified ARM-PCR. Two initial PCR rounds of around 10 cycles each paired TRBV1-TRBV30 forward primers with a C-beta reverse primer. TCRdb ran MiXCR on the multiplex PCR reads and lists one entry per CDR3 protein. The data show 44,000 or so distinct CDR3 sequences, roughly 70% seen once. Sequencing was carried out using liver tumor tissue from sampling region 5. The subset denotes: tumor region T5, tumor centre. The receptor source for this set is a man between 40 and 49 years old with primary liver carcinoma and hepatitis B virus infection.

On this clonotype: An end of the junction does not agree with germline; a read error may underlie this. The chain uses TRBV11-2 and TRBJ2-1; unclear D gene. CDR3 length: 14 amino acids. Germline V gene data show CDR1 as SGHAT and CDR2 as FQNNGV. In nucleotides, the CDR3 is TGTGTCAGCAGCTTAGTGCGGCTACCTAATGAGCAGTTCTTC. Its translation: CVSSLVRLPNEQFF.

Remarks on this clonotype: Sequence at one end of the junction differs from germline and may be a read error. V usage is TRBV6-6 and J usage is TRBJ1-5, with D uncertain. Germline CDR1 is MNHNY and CDR2 is SVGAGI (reference sequence). This CDR3 is 16 amino acids long. CDR3 in DNA: TGTGCCAACAGTTACCCGTCCCGGACTCTAAATCAGCCCCAGCATTTT. Amino acids: CANSYPSRTLNQPQHF.

A remark on this clonotype: A single base separates this from a much larger clone, so it may be a read error. The chain links TRBV7-9 to TRBJ2-2; TRBD2 might be the D (5 bases). This CDR3 comprises 15 residues. V was trimmed by 0 bases and J by 5 bases, leaving 10 bases between them. The germline V gene encodes CDR1 SEHNR and CDR2 FQNEAQ (reference sequence). CDR3 residues: CASSLARALTGELFF. The CDR3 DNA sequence: TGTGCCAGCAGCTTAGCGCGGGCTCTGACCGGGGAGCTGTTTTTT.

Note on this clonotype: Its ends do not fully match the called genes, so a read error is possible. The chain carries TRBV6-1 and TRBJ2-7; D is possibly TRBD2 (6 bases). Per germline, CDR1 MNHNS and CDR2 SASEGT. CDR3 length: 12 residues. The CDR3 sequence: CASGGTSYEQNF. CDR3 bases: TGTGCCAGCGGGGGGACCTCCTACGAGCAGAACTTC.

A note on this clonotype: A read error may explain this, as a much larger clone is one base away. Given the absence of the conserved phenylalanine or tryptophan at the CDR3 end, a read error is likely. This sequence joins TRBV28 and TRBJ1-1, with TRBD1 as a possible D gene (5 bases). The CDR3 has 14 residues. CDR1 and CDR2 (germline): MDHEN, SYDVKM. The V end lost 4 bases, the J end lost 6 bases, and 15 bases lay between the germline ends. Here the CDR3 DNA reads TGTGCCAGCAGTTCTCAGGGAGAGATAGCTGAAGCTTTCTCT. Translation gives CASSSQGEIAEAFS.

Remarks on this clonotype: A read error may produce the germline difference seen at one junction end. The chain couples TRBV4-1 to TRBJ1-3; 7 positions agree with TRBD1. The CDR3 has 15 residues. CDR1 and CDR2 (germline): MGHRA, YSYEKL. CDR3 DNA: TGCGCCAGCAGCCAAGCGTGGACAGGCGGAAACACTATATATTTT. It encodes CASSQAWTGGNTIYF.

This clonotype has only a few counts. A much larger clone differs from this one at a single base, so this may be a read error. This rearrangement joins TRBV6-1 to TRBJ2-2, with 7 bases aligning to TRBD2. The germline CDR1 and CDR2 sequences are MNHNS and SASEGT. The CDR3 runs 14 residues. CDR3 DNA: TGTGCCAGCAGTGAACGGGGAGGGACCGGGGAGCCGTTTTTT. Translated: CASSERGGTGEPFF.

This chain links TRBV19 with TRBJ2-1; 8 bases match TRBD2. V was clipped by 5 bases and J by 9 bases; unmatched bases: 15. In germline, CDR1 is LNHDA, CDR2 SQIVND (reference sequence). The CDR3 spans 16 residues. The CDR3 protein is CASSLNGLAPGGEQFF. CDR3 bases: TGTGCCAGTAGTTTAAACGGACTAGCCCCTGGTGGTGAGCAGTTCTTC.

Details on this clonotype: A much larger clone differs from this one at a single base, so this may be a read error. The chain links TRBV7-9 to TRBJ2-7; 7 bases are a match to TRBD1. This CDR3 region has 12 residues. V trimming: 4 bases; J trimming: 6 bases; junction bases outside the gene matches: 3. Germline loops: CDR1 SEHNR, CDR2 FQNEAQ (reference sequence). CDR3 in amino acids: CASSWDSIEQYF. The CDR3 nucleotides read TGTGCCAGCAGCTGGGACAGCATCGAGCAGTACTTC. The full variable domain, in which reference TRBV7-9 and TRBJ2-7 provide the parts outside the CDR3, is DTGVSQNPRHKITKRGQNVTFRCDPISEHNRLYWYRQTLGQGPEFLTYFQNEAQLEKSRLLSDRFSAERPKGSFSTLEIQRTEQGDSAMYLCASSWDSIEQYFGPGTRLTVT.

This clonotype was observed a few times. A much larger clone is a single base away; this may be a read error. The genes are TRBV10-2 and TRBJ2-5; no definite D call. Germline V lookup: CDR1 WSHSY, CDR2 SAAADI. The CDR3 covers 12 residues. V dropped 5 bases and J dropped 1 base, with 5 bases sitting between them. This CDR3 is CASSISQETQYF. As DNA, the CDR3 is TGCGCCAGCAGTATCTCCCAAGAGACCCAGTACTTC.

On this clonotype itself: This may stem from a read error, because a much larger clone lies one nucleotide away. The missing conserved phenylalanine or tryptophan at the end of this CDR3 makes a read error likely. The rearrangement links TRBV12-3 or TRBV12-4 to TRBJ2-1; D perhaps matches TRBD1 (6 bases). This CDR3 has 12 residues. The CDR3 protein is CAGSFIQGEQFL. In nucleotides, the CDR3 is TGTGCCGGCAGTTTCATACAGGGTGAGCAGTTCCTC.

As concerns this clonotype: An end of the junction does not agree with germline; a read error may underlie this. The chain is built from TRBV10-3 and TRBJ2-2; the D gene is possibly TRBD2 (5 bases). The CDR3 runs 14 residues. In germline, CDR1 is ENHRY, CDR2 SYGVKD. The CDR3 here is CTISQQKGPGELLF. The DNA of the CDR3 is TGTACCATCAGCCAGCAGAAAGGTCCCGGGGAGCTGTTATTT.

A word on this clonotype: The junction differs from germline at one of its ends, possibly a read error. The rearrangement joins TRBV28 to TRBJ2-7; 7 bases are shared with TRBD2. There are 15 residues in the CDR3. From germline, CDR1 is MDHEN and CDR2 SYDVKM. CDR3 sequence (DNA): TGTGCCAGCAGTTTTACGAGCGGGACCCACTACGTGCAGTACTTC. It translates to CASSFTSGTHYVQYF.

Concerning this clonotype: One junction end does not reproduce the germline sequence, and a read error may be involved. CDR3 residues: CANSKAGQDGYEQYF. CDR3 nucleotide sequence: TGTGCCAATAGTAAGGCGGGACAGGACGGCTACGAGCAGTACTTC. The V and J genes are TRBV19 and TRBJ2-7; 8 positions match TRBD1. Germline values: CDR1 LNHDA, CDR2 SQIVND (reference sequence). This CDR3 region has 15 residues.

Of note for this clonotype: This CDR3 fails to terminate in the conserved phenylalanine or tryptophan, so it likely reflects a read error. The chain carries TRBV6-6 and TRBJ2-7, with D tentatively TRBD1 (7 bases). Germline V lookup: CDR1 MNHNY, CDR2 SVGAGI (reference sequence). This CDR3 spans 14 amino acids. CDR3 sequence reads: CIVGGQQHFYEQYY. The CDR3 DNA reads TGTATCGTCGGGGGACAGCAGCATTTCTACGAGCAGTACTAC.

V usage is TRBV5-1 and J usage is TRBJ2-1; 13 bases line up with TRBD2. V lost 0 bases, J lost 7 bases, and 4 bases stayed unmatched. Germline V gene sequence: CDR1 SGHRS, CDR2 YFSETQ. There are 16 residues in the CDR3. CDR3 in amino acids: CASSLGGTSGMNEQFF. The CDR3 DNA reads TGCGCCAGCAGCTTGGGAGGGACTAGCGGGATGAATGAGCAGTTCTTC.

This clonotype is medium-sized in the sample. The chain is built from TRBV6-1 and TRBJ1-5, with a tentative D call TRBD1 (5 bases). The germline V gene encodes CDR1 MNHNS and CDR2 SASEGT. The CDR3 loop spans 12 amino acids. The V end lost 7 bases, the J end lost 15 bases, and 19 bases lay between the germline ends. For the CDR3, the DNA is TGTGCCAGCACCCTGACGGGGACCCCACGGCATTTT. It translates to CASTLTGTPRHF.

This clonotype is medium-sized by share. The chain has TRBV11-3 and TRBJ2-7, with 7 bases lining up with TRBD2. Germline values: CDR1 SGHNT, CDR2 YENEEA. V lost 5 bases, J lost 1 base, and 8 bases stayed unmatched. The CDR3 runs 15 residues. CDR3 protein: CASSTGLGASYEQYF. The CDR3 region has the DNA TGTGCCAGCAGCACCGGACTAGGGGCGTCCTACGAGCAGTACTTC.

A word on this clonotype: A read error may account for a junction end that differs from germline. The J gene is TRBJ2-7, the V gene TRBV6-5, with no clear D. The CDR3 totals 12 residues. The germline V gene has CDR1 MNHEY and CDR2 SVGAGI. The CDR3 bases are TGTACCAGCAGTTCTTTCCCGGACGAGCAGTACTTC. Translation: CTSSSFPDEQYF.

This clonotype appeared many times. This chain uses TRBV6-6 with TRBJ2-7; 13 positions agree with TRBD2. The length of the CDR3 is 16 residues. V lost 5 bases and J lost 1; bases outside the gene matches: 5. The germline V gene has CDR1 MNHNY and CDR2 SVGAGI (reference sequence). The CDR3 nucleotides are TGTGCCAGCAGTCTCACTAGCGGGAGGGGTTCCTACGAGCAGTACTTC. Translating gives CASSLTSGRGSYEQYF.